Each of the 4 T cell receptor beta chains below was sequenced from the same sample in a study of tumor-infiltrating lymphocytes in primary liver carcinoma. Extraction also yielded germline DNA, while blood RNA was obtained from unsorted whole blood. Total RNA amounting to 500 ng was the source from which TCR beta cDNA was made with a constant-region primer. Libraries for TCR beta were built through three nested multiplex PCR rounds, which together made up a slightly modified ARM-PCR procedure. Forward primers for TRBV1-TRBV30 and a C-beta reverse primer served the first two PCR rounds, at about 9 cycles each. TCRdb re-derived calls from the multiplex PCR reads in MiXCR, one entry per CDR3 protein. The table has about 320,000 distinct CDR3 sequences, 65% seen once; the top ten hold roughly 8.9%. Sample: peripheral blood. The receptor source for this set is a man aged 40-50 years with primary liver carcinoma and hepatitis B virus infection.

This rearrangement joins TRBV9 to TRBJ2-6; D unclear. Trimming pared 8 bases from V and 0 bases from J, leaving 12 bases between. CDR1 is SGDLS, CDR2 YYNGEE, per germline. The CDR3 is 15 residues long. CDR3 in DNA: TGTGCCAGTACCGATCTGGGCTCTGGGGCCAACGTCCTGACTTTC. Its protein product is CASTDLGSGANVLTF.

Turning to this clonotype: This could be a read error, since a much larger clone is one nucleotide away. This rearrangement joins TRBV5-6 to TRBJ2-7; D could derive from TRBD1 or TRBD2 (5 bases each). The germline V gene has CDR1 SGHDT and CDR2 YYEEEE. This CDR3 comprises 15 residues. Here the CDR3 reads CASSWGPTDSHEQYF. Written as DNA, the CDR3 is TGTGCCAGCAGCTGGGGCCCCACGGACTCCCACGAGCAGTACTTC.

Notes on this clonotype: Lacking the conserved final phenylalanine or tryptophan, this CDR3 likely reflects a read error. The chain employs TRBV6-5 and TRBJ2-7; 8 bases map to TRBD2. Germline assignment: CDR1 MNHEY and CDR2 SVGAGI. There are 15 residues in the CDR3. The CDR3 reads CASSSRTSYYYEQYL. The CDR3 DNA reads TGCGCCAGCAGTTCCCGGACTAGCTACTACTACGAGCAGTACCTC.

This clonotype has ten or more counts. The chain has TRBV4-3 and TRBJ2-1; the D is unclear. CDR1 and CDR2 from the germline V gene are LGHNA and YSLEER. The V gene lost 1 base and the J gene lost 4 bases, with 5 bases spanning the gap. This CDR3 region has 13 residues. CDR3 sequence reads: CASSQASYNEQFF. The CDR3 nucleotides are TGCGCCAGCAGCCAAGCCTCGTACAATGAGCAGTTCTTC.